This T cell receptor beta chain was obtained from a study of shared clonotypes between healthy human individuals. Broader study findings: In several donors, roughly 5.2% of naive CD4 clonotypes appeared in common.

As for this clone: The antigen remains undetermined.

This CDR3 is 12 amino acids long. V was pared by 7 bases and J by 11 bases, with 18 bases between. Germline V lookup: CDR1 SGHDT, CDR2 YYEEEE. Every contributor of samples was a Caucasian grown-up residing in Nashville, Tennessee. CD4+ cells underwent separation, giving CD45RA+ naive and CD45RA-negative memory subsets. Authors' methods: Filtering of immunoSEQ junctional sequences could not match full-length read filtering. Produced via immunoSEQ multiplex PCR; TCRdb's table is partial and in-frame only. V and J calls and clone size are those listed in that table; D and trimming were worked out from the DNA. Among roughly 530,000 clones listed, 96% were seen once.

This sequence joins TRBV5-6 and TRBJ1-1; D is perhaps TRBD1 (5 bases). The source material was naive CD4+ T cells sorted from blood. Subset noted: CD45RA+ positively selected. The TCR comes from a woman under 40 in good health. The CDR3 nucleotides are TGTGCCAGCTTACGGGGCTCCCCGTCGGCTTTCTTT. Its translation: CASLRGSPSAFF. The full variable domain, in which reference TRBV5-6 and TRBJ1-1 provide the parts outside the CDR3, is DAGVTQSPTHLIKTRGQQVTLRCSPKSGHDTVSWYQQALGQGPQFIFQYYEEEERQRGNFPDRFSGHQFPNYSSELNVNALLLGDSALYLCASLRGSPSAFFGQGTRLTVV.